One TCR beta chain is described in this entry. The sample comes from a study of blood T cell repertoires in COVID-19. V lost 4 bases to trimming and J lost 5 bases; unmatched junction nucleotides: 14. Germline V gene data show CDR1 as SGHDT and CDR2 as YYEEEE. This CDR3 is 16 amino acids long. Authors' analysis steps: Amplified reference gene primers provided the basis for estimating nucleated cell counts. Assay: immunoSEQ multiplex PCR; the TCRdb copy retains only in-frame clones and omits some. That table gives V, J and clone size, and the DNA gave D and trimming. The table includes approximately 89,000 clones, roughly 85% detected once.

Specimen: peripheral blood. The V and J genes are TRBV5-6 and TRBJ1-2; 7 bases are a match to TRBD1. This sequence was found in a man between 65 and 85 years old with acute or convalescent COVID-19. In DNA, the CDR3 is TGTGCCAGCAGCATCTATGGGCAGGGGGTCGATTATGGCTACACCTTC. It is translated as CASSIYGQGVDYGYTF.